This T cell receptor beta chain was captured in a study of blood T cell repertoires in COVID-19. Overall study context: Researchers got acute and convalescent COVID-19 samples from the United States, Italy and Spain. PBMCs, B-cell-depleted T cells, or T cells were the source of the cDNA or gDNA that made up the material.

Authors' analysis steps: Amplification with reference gene primers provided the estimates of nucleated cell counts. Measured with immunoSEQ multiplex PCR; TCRdb has only the in-frame clones, and not every one. Clonal size and the V and J genes are those of that table, whereas D and trimming came from the DNA. The table lists 400,000 to 450,000 clones, around 88% of them singletons. Looked up from germline, CDR1 is ENHRY and CDR2 is SYGVKD. V shed 6 bases and J 2 bases; nucleotides not matched to a gene: 3. The CDR3 length is 15 residues. Seattle-derived patients entered the study during active infection and were followed longitudinally.

This TCR derives from a woman aged 50 to 60 with COVID-19, enrolled during active disease. The sequencing sample was made of peripheral blood. This chain uses TRBV10-3 with TRBJ2-3; the match to TRBD2 covers 12 bases. The CDR3 here is CAISPSGGDTDTQYF. The CDR3 DNA is TGTGCCATCAGCCCTAGCGGGGGGGACACAGATACGCAGTATTTT.